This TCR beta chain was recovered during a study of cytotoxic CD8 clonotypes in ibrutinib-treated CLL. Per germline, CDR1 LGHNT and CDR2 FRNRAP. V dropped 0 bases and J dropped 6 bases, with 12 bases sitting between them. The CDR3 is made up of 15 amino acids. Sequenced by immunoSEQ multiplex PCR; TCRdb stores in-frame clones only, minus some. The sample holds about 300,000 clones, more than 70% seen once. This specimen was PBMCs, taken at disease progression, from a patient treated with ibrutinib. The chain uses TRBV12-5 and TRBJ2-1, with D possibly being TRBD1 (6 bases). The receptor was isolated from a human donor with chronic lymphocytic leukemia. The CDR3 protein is CASGLVGGLGNEQFF. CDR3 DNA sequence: TGTGCTAGTGGTTTGGTAGGGGGTTTGGGCAATGAGCAGTTCTTC.